A single sample is the source of the 3 T cell receptor beta chains below, sequenced in a study of T cell changes during pregnancy in multiple sclerosis. The protocol was immunoSEQ multiplex PCR, while the TCRdb copy is restricted to in-frame clones and leaves out a portion. Of under 70,000 clones listed, 90% to 95% were seen once; the top ten hold roughly 2%. The specimen comprised peripheral blood, sampled in the third trimester of pregnancy. These receptors were taken from a female donor in good health, enrolled as a control in a pregnancy study.

This rearrangement joins TRBV5-1 to TRBJ2-7; 11 bases fit TRBD1. CDR1 and CDR2 (germline): SGHRS, YFSETQ. V lost 0 bases and J lost 3; bases outside the gene matches: 14. The CDR3 contains 19 residues. The DNA of the CDR3 is TGCGCCAGCAGCTTGGGAGGGGACAGGGGGTCAGCTAACTTCTACGAGCAGTACTTC. Translated: CASSLGGDRGSANFYEQYF.

The table lists this clone with a count of one. The V call is TRBV18, the J call TRBJ1-6; TRBD1 matches 7 bases. In germline, CDR1 is KGHSH, CDR2 LQKENI. The CDR3 spans 17 residues. The V and J ends lost 2 bases and 6 bases, in that order; junction bases with no gene match: 10. The CDR3 coding sequence is TGTGCCAGCTCACCATTGAGGGGGCGGGATAGTAATTCACCCCTCCACTTT. Translating gives CASSPLRGRDSNSPLHF. Looking up the rest from reference TRBV18 and TRBJ1-6 gives the full variable domain: NAGVMQNPRHLVRRRGQEARLRCSPMKGHSHVYWYRQLPEEGLKFMVYLQKENIIDESGMPKERFSAEFPKEGPSILRIQQVVRGDSAAYFCASSPLRGRDSNSPLHFGNGTRLTVT.

V and J are TRBV6-6 and TRBJ1-5; D is perhaps TRBD1 (5 bases). Trimming removed 2 bases at V and 7 bases at J, with 15 bases between. The CDR3 spans 15 residues. Germline CDR1 and CDR2: MNHNY and SVGAGI (reference sequence). In DNA form, the CDR3 reads TGTGCCAGCAGTTACGGGGCAGGGTTTCGGCAGCCCCAGCATTTT. Encoded protein: CASSYGAGFRQPQHF.